This T cell receptor (beta chain) is drawn from a study of cytotoxic CD8 clonotypes in ibrutinib-treated CLL. At the level of the study: Response sampling took place at median 12 months of treatment, range 6 to 36.

Clones were read by immunoSEQ multiplex PCR, and TCRdb kept only the in-frame ones, dropping some. The data show about 120,000 clones, 50% to 65% seen once. V lost 3 bases to trimming and J lost 1 base, with 16 bases between them. In germline, CDR1 is MNHEY, CDR2 SVGAGI. The CDR3 contains 16 residues. This clonotype was obtained from a human donor with chronic lymphocytic leukemia. The sequencing used PBMCs, collected after 24 months of ibrutinib treatment. The rearrangement uses TRBV6-5 and TRBJ2-7; TRBD1 is a possible D gene (6 bases). The CDR3 nucleotides are TGTGCCAGCAGTTATAGCCCGACAGGAACTTCCTACGAGCAGTACTTC. Translating it yields CASSYSPTGTSYEQYF.